Listed here are 4 T cell receptor beta chains from one sample, sequenced in a study of Ad26.COV2.S vaccination and SARS-CoV-2 variants. Treatment specified: around 19 received Ad26.COV2.S at low or high dose, single or two shots; about 5 received placebo; per-sample allocation not given. Sample collection was performed on day 63 after the first vaccine or placebo injection. Assay used: immunoSEQ multiplex PCR; TCRdb lists only in-frame clones, some missing. The data show under 600,000 clones, nearly 90% seen once. This specimen was peripheral blood, taken in a trial of Ad26.COV2.S vaccine versus placebo. These receptors all stem from a person aged 18-60 years who received the Ad26.COV2.S COVID-19 vaccine or a placebo.

The chain joins TRBV12-3 or TRBV12-4 to TRBJ2-6; D remains ambiguous. With 2 bases removed from V and 9 bases from J, the gap between germline ends came to 8 bases. The CDR3 has 13 residues. CDR3 region: CASSLNIVNVLTF. In DNA, the CDR3 is TGTGCCAGCAGTTTAAATATAGTCAACGTCCTGACTTTC.

The chain employs TRBV25-1 and TRBJ2-7, with 11 bases fitting TRBD2. The trim removed 0 bases at V and 7 bases at J, leaving 11 bases unmatched. Germline values: CDR1 MGHDK, CDR2 SYGVNS. The CDR3 covers 17 residues. The CDR3 protein is CASSEYYRTSGGEEQYF. The CDR3 DNA sequence: TGTGCCAGCAGTGAATATTACCGTACTAGCGGGGGTGAAGAGCAGTACTTC.

CDR3 DNA sequence: TGTGCCAGCAGTTTATCAGGGGCCAACTCTGGAAACACCATATATTTT. Protein product: CASSLSGANSGNTIYF. This chain joins TRBV27 and TRBJ1-3; perhaps TRBD1 as D (5 bases). The CDR3 runs to 16 residues. Trimming took off 0 bases at V and 0 bases at J, with 9 bases between the two ends. Germline V gene data show CDR1 as MNHEY and CDR2 as SMNVEV (reference sequence).

This chain connects TRBV19 to TRBJ2-1; D gene unclear. CDR1 is LNHDA and CDR2 is SQIVND in the germline V gene (reference sequence). The ends were cut back, 8 bases at V and 6 bases at J, with 17 bases in the middle. The length of the CDR3 is 14 residues. The CDR3 DNA is TGTGCCAGTGCCATGACCATGGGGTCCAATGAGCAGTTCTTC. This sequence encodes CASAMTMGSNEQFF. The full variable domain, completed using reference TRBV19 and TRBJ2-1, is DGGITQSPKYLFRKEGQNVTLSCEQNLNHDAMYWYRQDPGQGLRLIYYSQIVNDFQKGDIAEGYSVSREKKESFPLTVTSAQKNPTAFYLCASAMTMGSNEQFFGPGTRLTVL.